This T cell receptor (beta chain) is from a study of Graves' ophthalmopathy and Graves' hyperthyroidism. Study overall: Over 18 months of follow-up, stable hyperthyroidism required that no ophthalmopathy appear. General observations from the study: Most expanded clonotypes from thyroid (those above 0.001 frequency) were also found in blood.

Enrollment excluded any patients with other autoimmune diseases, uncontrolled infections, pregnancy or lactation. Clinical symptoms, serum thyroxine, TRAb, thyroid ultrasound and orbital computed tomography determined diagnosis. Ten or more counts support this clonotype. No antigen is known for it. The CDR3 runs 14 residues. The ends lost 4 bases at V and 8 bases at J; junction bases unmatched: 6. Germline CDR1 SGHRS, CDR2 YFSETQ. Amplification targeted the TCR beta CDR3 regions, with RNA transcripts as the source material. In the first round, RT-PCR was carried out with HTBI primers, and a multiplex PCR formed the second round. Via MiXCR, TCRdb re-called the multiplex PCR reads, giving one row per CDR3 protein. The data show roughly 1.1 million distinct CDR3 sequences, about 40% seen once.

This chain joins TRBV5-1 and TRBJ1-4; 9 bases line up with TRBD1. This receptor was taken from an adult man with Graves' hyperthyroidism. Sequenced material: peripheral blood or thyroid tissue (not recorded which). The CDR3 DNA follows: TGCGCCAGCAGCCGGGACAGGGAAGTGGAAAAACTGTTTTTT. It specifies CASSRDREVEKLFF.